This entry lists 21 T cell receptor beta chains sequenced from one sample in a study of memory CD4+ T cells and cytomegalovirus serostatus. Single viable CD3+CD4+CD8-CD45RO+ cells were sorted as the memory CD4+ T cells. Method: immunoSEQ multiplex PCR; TCRdb's copy keeps in-frame clones and lacks some. Of tens of thousands of clones in the sample, approximately 78% were seen once. The source material was memory CD4+ T cells from blood. These TCRs come from an adult in good health and CMV-seronegative.

V usage is TRBV28 and J usage is TRBJ2-1; either TRBD1 or TRBD2 may fit D (6 bases each). Germline assignment: CDR1 MDHEN and CDR2 SYDVKM. The CDR3 runs to 14 residues. V was shortened by 6 bases and J by 4 bases, with 13 bases between the two germline ends. For the CDR3, the DNA is TGTGCCAGCAGGTCCGGGGGCTATTACAATGAGCAGTTCTTC. Translated, it gives CASRSGGYYNEQFF.

This clone showed up just a few times. The J gene is TRBJ2-7, the V gene TRBV18, with D perhaps TRBD1 (6 bases). This CDR3 spans 16 amino acids. The V gene lost 4 bases and the J gene lost 2 bases, with 18 bases spanning the gap. Germline lookup yields CDR1 KGHSH and CDR2 LQKENI. CDR3 in amino acids: CASSLGTGRRAYEQYF. In nucleotides, the CDR3 is TGTGCCAGCTCACTGGGTACAGGGCGTCGGGCCTACGAGCAGTACTTC.

V gene TRBV2 combines with J gene TRBJ2-1; 7 bases match TRBD1. Trimming at V came to 8 bases and at J to 6 bases, leaving 10 bases not matched to a gene. The CDR3 covers 14 residues. In germline, CDR1 is SNHLY, CDR2 FYNNEI. CDR3 coding DNA: TGTGCCAGCGCCCGACAGGGCATATTCAATGAGCAGTTCTTC. Its translation: CASARQGIFNEQFF.

J is TRBJ2-5 and V is TRBV7-9, with 10 bases identical to TRBD2. The CDR3 has 16 amino acids. Losses at the gene ends were 0 bases for V and 5 bases for J; bases not matched to a gene: 6. Germline V gene sequence: CDR1 SEHNR, CDR2 FQNEAQ (reference sequence). The CDR3 DNA reads as TGTGCCAGCAGCTTAGCGGGCCTGACTAGCGGGGAGACCCAGTACTTC. Protein: CASSLAGLTSGETQYF.

This rearrangement joins TRBV15 to TRBJ2-1, with D perhaps matching TRBD2 (6 bases). The V and J ends lost 5 bases and 4 bases respectively, with 15 bases between them. In germline, CDR1 is LNHNV, CDR2 YYDKDF (reference sequence). This CDR3 has 15 residues. The CDR3 loop reads CATSPDPGGYNEQFF. In DNA form, the CDR3 reads TGTGCCACCAGCCCGGATCCCGGGGGATACAATGAGCAGTTCTTC. Full variable domain (rest looked up from reference TRBV15 and TRBJ2-1): DAMVIQNPRYQVTQFGKPVTLSCSQTLNHNVMYWYQQKSSQAPKLLFHYYDKDFNNEADTPDNFQSRRPNTSFCFLDIRSPGLGDTAMYLCATSPDPGGYNEQFFGPGTRLTVL.

V and J are TRBV7-3 and TRBJ2-3; D is ambiguous. There are 14 residues in the CDR3. Germline assignment: CDR1 SGHTA and CDR2 FQGTGA. Trimming pared 4 bases from V and 0 bases from J, leaving 8 bases between. CDR3 in amino acids: CASSWGTSTDTQYF. CDR3 in DNA: TGTGCCAGCAGCTGGGGTACTAGCACAGATACGCAGTATTTT. Full variable domain (missing parts from reference TRBV7-3 and TRBJ2-3): GAGVSQTPSNKVTEKGKYVELRCDPISGHTALYWYRQSLGQGPEFLIYFQGTGAADDSGLPNDRFFAVRPEGSVSTLKIQRTERGDSAVYLCASSWGTSTDTQYFGPGTRLTVL.

The J gene is TRBJ2-5, the V gene TRBV14; the match to TRBD2 covers 8 bases. CDR1 and CDR2 (germline): SGHDN, FVKESK. Trimming took 4 bases from V and 4 from J; bases not matched to a gene: 8. There are 15 residues in the CDR3. The CDR3: CASSPNSGTRETQYF. CDR3 coding DNA: TGTGCCAGCAGCCCAAATAGCGGGACACGAGAGACCCAGTACTTC.

This rearrangement joins TRBV11-2 to TRBJ2-1, with 12 nucleotides matching TRBD2. The junction had 7 bases not matched to a gene; V was cut back by 3 bases and J by 4 bases. This CDR3 region has 17 residues. CDR1 SGHAT and CDR2 FQNNGV come from the germline V gene. The CDR3 here is CASSFGLAGSGYNEQFF. CDR3 DNA: TGTGCCAGCAGCTTCGGACTAGCGGGATCGGGGTACAATGAGCAGTTCTTC.

The genes are TRBV5-1 and TRBJ2-1, with 8 bases fitting TRBD1. The V gene end was trimmed by 2 bases and the J gene end by 4 bases; junction bases not matched to a gene: 5. Germline CDR1 reads SGHRS; CDR2 reads YFSETQ. This CDR3 contains 15 residues. CDR3 nucleotides: TGCGCCAGCAGCTTCACAGGGGGTTCTTACAATGAGCAGTTCTTC. It encodes CASSFTGGSYNEQFF.

The chain recombines TRBV2 with TRBJ2-1; 8 nucleotides match TRBD2. Germline trimming cut 5 bases from V and 9 bases from J; bases unmatched to any gene: 12. CDR3 length equals 15 residues. Germline V gives CDR1 SNHLY, CDR2 FYNNEI. CDR3 protein: CASSRRREAGSEQFF. In nucleotides, the CDR3 is TGTGCCAGCAGTAGGAGGCGGGAGGCGGGGAGTGAGCAGTTCTTC.

The V and J genes are TRBV6-4 and TRBJ2-7; D call uncertain. This CDR3 comprises 15 residues. V lost 0 bases and J lost 1, with 10 bases in between. Germline assignment: CDR1 MRHNA and CDR2 SNTAGT. In nucleotides, the CDR3 is TGTGCCAGCAGTGACTCGAGAGTGGTTTCCTACGAGCAGTACTTC. Translating gives CASSDSRVVSYEQYF.

The rearrangement uses TRBV12-5 and TRBJ2-2, with D maybe TRBD1 (5 bases). CDR3 length equals 13 residues. V gave up 7 bases and J gave up 6 bases, with 12 bases separating them. The germline V gene has CDR1 LGHNT and CDR2 FRNRAP. CDR3: CASDRFPSGELFF. The DNA for the CDR3 is TGTGCTAGTGACAGGTTCCCCTCCGGGGAGCTGTTTTTT.

This chain uses TRBV28 with TRBJ1-5; D not resolved. Germline V gene data show CDR1 as MDHEN and CDR2 as SYDVKM. The CDR3 consists of 14 residues. The V end was cut by 7 bases, the J end by 1 base, with 11 bases between. CDR3 in DNA: TGTGCCAGCACCGAGAGCGGCAGCAATCAGCCCCAGCATTTT. It codes for CASTESGSNQPQHF.

The genes are TRBV9 and TRBJ1-5, with D perhaps TRBD1 (5 bases). Germline loops: CDR1 SGDLS, CDR2 YYNGEE. Trimming cost V 0 bases and J 5 bases, with 12 bases left between them. The CDR3 spans 15 residues. CDR3 nucleotide sequence: TGTGCCAGCAGCGTAGAAGGTGGGGCCCATCAGCCCCAGCATTTT. This gives the protein CASSVEGGAHQPQHF.

This rearrangement joins TRBV10-3 to TRBJ2-4; D gene ambiguous. Germline V gene data show CDR1 as ENHRY and CDR2 as SYGVKD. V lost 2 bases, J lost 2 bases, and 7 bases lay in between. The CDR3 is 14 residues long. CDR3 bases: TGTGCCATCAGTGAGGGCGGATCCAAAAACATTCAGTACTTC. This translates into CAISEGGSKNIQYF.

V gene TRBV29-1 combines with J gene TRBJ2-5; D uncertain. The germline V gene has CDR1 SQVTM and CDR2 ANQGSEA. This CDR3 has 12 amino acids. Between the trimmed V and J ends, which lost 7 bases and 4 bases, there was a span of 13 bases. CDR3 residues: CSGLTGRETQYF. The CDR3 DNA reads TGCAGCGGATTGACCGGTAGAGAGACCCAGTACTTC. Complete variable domain (other parts from reference TRBV29-1 and TRBJ2-5): SAVISQKPSRDICQRGTSLTIQCQVDSQVTMMFWYRQQPGQSLTLIATANQGSEATYESGFVIDKFPISRPNLTFSTLTVSNMSPEDSSIYLCSGLTGRETQYFGPGTRLLVL.

The chain combines TRBV27 with TRBJ2-7; 16 nucleotides align to TRBD2. The junction had 6 bases not matched to a gene; V was cut back by 5 bases and J by 5 bases. CDR1 and CDR2 from the germline V gene are MNHEY and SMNVEV (reference sequence). The CDR3 loop spans 16 amino acids. This chain's CDR3 is CASSRGTSGRADEQYF. Written as DNA, the CDR3 is TGTGCCAGCAGTCGGGGGACTAGCGGGAGGGCCGACGAGCAGTACTTC.

The chain uses TRBV7-3 and TRBJ2-2; the D gene is possibly TRBD2 (7 bases). V lost 3 bases and J lost 4, with 12 bases in between. The CDR3 extends over 15 amino acids. Germline V gene sequence: CDR1 SGHTA, CDR2 FQGTGA. This CDR3 is CASSLGGASTGELFF. CDR3 nucleotides: TGTGCCAGCAGCTTGGGGGGGGCGAGCACCGGGGAGCTGTTTTTT.

The chain couples TRBV27 to TRBJ2-1; D gene ambiguous. Germline CDR1 and CDR2: MNHEY and SMNVEV (reference sequence). Trimming left V 5 bases short and J 2 bases short, with 16 bases between. The CDR3 loop spans 16 amino acids. The CDR3 coding sequence is TGTGCCAGCAGTCTACGGTCGCTAGGCCCCTACAATGAGCAGTTCTTC. Translation gives CASSLRSLGPYNEQFF.

The chain links TRBV5-4 to TRBJ1-1; D gene ambiguous. With 0 bases removed from V and 0 bases from J, the gap between germline ends came to 6 bases. The CDR3 length is 14 residues. Per germline, CDR1 SGHNT and CDR2 YYREEE (reference sequence). Here the CDR3 DNA reads TGTGCCAGCAGCTTGGAACTGGTGAACACTGAAGCTTTCTTT. The encoded protein is CASSLELVNTEAFF.

The gene calls are TRBV28 and TRBJ2-1; 8 bases are a match to TRBD1. V lost 5 bases and J lost 10; bases outside the gene matches: 16. Germline loops: CDR1 MDHEN, CDR2 SYDVKM. This CDR3 region has 16 residues. The CDR3 loop reads CASSPPERTGRHEQFF. The DNA for the CDR3 is TGTGCCAGCAGTCCCCCCGAACGGACAGGGAGGCACGAGCAGTTCTTC.